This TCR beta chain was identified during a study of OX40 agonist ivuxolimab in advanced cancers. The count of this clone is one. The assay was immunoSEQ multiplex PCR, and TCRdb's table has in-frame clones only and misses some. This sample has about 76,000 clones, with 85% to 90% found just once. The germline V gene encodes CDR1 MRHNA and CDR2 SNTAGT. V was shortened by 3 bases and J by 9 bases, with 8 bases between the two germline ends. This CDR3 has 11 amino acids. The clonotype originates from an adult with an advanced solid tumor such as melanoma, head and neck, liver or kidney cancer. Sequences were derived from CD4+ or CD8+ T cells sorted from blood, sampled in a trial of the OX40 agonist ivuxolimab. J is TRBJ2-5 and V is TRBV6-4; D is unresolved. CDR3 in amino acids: CASSEWAPQYF. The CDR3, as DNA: TGTGCCAGCAGTGAGTGGGCGCCCCAGTACTTC.